This record concerns one TCR beta chain sequence. The record originates from a study of blood T cell repertoires in COVID-19. As for the study in general: Both acute and convalescent COVID-19 samples were obtained from the United States, Italy and Spain. The analysed material was cDNA or gDNA that came from T cells, B-cell-depleted T cells, or PBMCs.

TCRdb's copy holds only in-frame clones and misses some; the assay was immunoSEQ multiplex PCR. The sample yields more than 40,000 clones, 70% to 90% seen once. Categorization into cohorts depended on clinical history that participants reported. Symptom resolution, clearance, or two negative PCRs marked donors in Cohort 3 as recovered. V gave up 5 bases and J gave up 2 bases; unmatched junction bases: 5. The length of the CDR3 is 14 residues. Germline CDR1 is ENHRY and CDR2 is SYGVKD. The source material was PBMCs or T cells enriched from blood (not recorded which). The source is a woman aged 50 to 65 who had recovered from COVID-19. This rearrangement joins TRBV10-3 to TRBJ1-2; 7 bases align to TRBD1. The CDR3 region is CAISLQGSNYGYTF. The CDR3 DNA reads as TGTGCCATCAGTTTACAGGGGTCCAACTATGGCTACACCTTC.